Presented here are 9 T cell receptor beta chains from one specimen sequenced in a study of blood T cell repertoires in COVID-19. The method was immunoSEQ multiplex PCR; TCRdb's version includes in-frame clones alone and lacks a portion of them. The table has over 120,000 clones, roughly 89% seen once. Sequencing was carried out using peripheral blood. The origin of the receptors is a human donor in a cohort sampled during active COVID-19.

The CDR3 spells CASSKGQTYYEQYF. The CDR3 DNA reads TGTGCCAGCAGCAAGGGACAGACTTACTACGAGCAGTACTTC. V is TRBV7-9 and J is TRBJ2-7, with 7 bases identical to TRBD1. Germline CDR1 and CDR2: SEHNR and FQNEAQ (reference sequence). The J segment lost 3 bases and the V segment lost 5 bases, leaving 7 bases of the junction unmatched. The CDR3 extends over 14 amino acids.

CDR3 sequence: CASSLSGGATDTQYF. CDR3 sequence (DNA): TGTGCCAGCAGCTTGAGCGGGGGGGCCACAGATACGCAGTATTTT. The chain recombines TRBV5-4 with TRBJ2-3; TRBD2 matches at 10 bases. V shed 1 base and J 2 bases; nucleotides not matched to a gene: 1. Germline CDR1 reads SGHNT; CDR2 reads YYREEE (reference sequence). The CDR3 loop spans 15 amino acids. The entire variable domain, with the rest obtained from reference TRBV5-4 and TRBJ2-3, is as follows: ETGVTQSPTHLIKTRGQQVTLRCSSQSGHNTVSWYQQALGQGPQFIFQYYREEENGRGNFPPRFSGLQFPNYSSELNVNALELDDSALYLCASSLSGGATDTQYFGPGTRLTVL.

The chain couples TRBV3-1 (or the pseudogene TRBV3-2) to TRBJ1-3; 8 nucleotides match TRBD1. The CDR3 is 18 residues long. The V and J ends lost 1 base and 3 bases, in that order; junction bases with no gene match: 11. Germline V CDR1 and CDR2: LGHDT, YNNKEL (reference sequence). The CDR3 sequence: CASSQVTGEGIFGNTIYF. The CDR3, as DNA: TGTGCCAGCAGCCAAGTGACAGGGGAAGGTATCTTTGGAAACACCATATATTTT.

A single count supports this clone. The rearrangement links TRBV18 to TRBJ1-1, with a weak D call TRBD1 (5 bases). V shed 0 bases and J shed 8 bases, with 13 bases lying between them. The CDR3 loop spans 14 amino acids. The germline CDR1 and CDR2 sequences are KGHSH and LQKENI. CDR3 region: CASSPPEGVREAFF. CDR3 bases: TGTGCCAGCTCACCACCGGAAGGGGTCAGGGAAGCTTTCTTT.

The V gene is TRBV5-1, the J gene TRBJ1-1; D gene uncertain. Trimming stripped 2 bases from V and 1 base from J, with 9 bases between. This CDR3 is 14 amino acids long. CDR1 is SGHRS and CDR2 is YFSETQ in the germline V gene. The CDR3 nucleotides are TGCGCCAGCAGCTTCCAGGCCGGGAACACTGAAGCTTTCTTT. Protein sequence: CASSFQAGNTEAFF.

The chain is built from TRBV14 and TRBJ2-4, with 10 bases that match TRBD2. V shed 0 bases and J 13 bases; nucleotides not matched to a gene: 6. Germline CDR1 is SGHDN and CDR2 is FVKESK. The CDR3 totals 14 residues. The CDR3 loop reads CASSQDGASGRQYF. CDR3 in DNA: TGTGCCAGCAGCCAAGATGGGGCTAGCGGGAGACAGTACTTC.

The rearrangement links TRBV7-2 to TRBJ2-2; possible D gene TRBD1, 6 bases. The V end was cut by 5 bases, the J end by 4 bases, with 17 bases between. The CDR3 runs to 16 residues. Germline loops: CDR1 SGHTA, CDR2 FQGNSA. In DNA, the CDR3 is TGTGCCAGCAGCCAAAAAGGCCAAGGGGGCACCGGGGAGCTGTTTTTT. It is translated as CASSQKGQGGTGELFF.

This clone has just one count. The rearrangement uses TRBV5-1 and TRBJ2-1, with 7 positions matching TRBD2. This CDR3 comprises 14 residues. Looked up from germline, CDR1 is SGHRS and CDR2 is YFSETQ. J was trimmed by 5 bases and V by 2 bases; bases with no gene match: 4. The CDR3, as DNA: TGCGCCAGCAGCTTCGCAGCGGGACACAATGAGCAGTTCTTC. Protein sequence: CASSFAAGHNEQFF.

The rearrangement joins TRBV24-1 to TRBJ1-2, with 9 bases aligning to TRBD1. Losses at the gene ends were 0 bases for V and 2 bases for J; bases not matched to a gene: 6. The CDR3 covers 17 residues. Germline V CDR1 and CDR2: KGHDR, SFDVKD. CDR3 protein: CATSDLHRDRENYGYTF. The DNA for the CDR3 is TGTGCCACCAGTGATTTGCACCGGGACAGGGAAAACTATGGCTACACCTTC.